One and the same sample provided the 24 T cell receptor beta chains below, sequenced in a study of cytomegalovirus exposure and HLA in healthy donors. The method was immunoSEQ multiplex PCR; TCRdb's version includes in-frame clones alone and lacks a portion of them. The sample yields some 170,000 clones, less than 90% seen once. Source material: PBMCs. These receptors were taken from a woman aged 25 to 39 in good health and CMV-seronegative.

The chain couples TRBV5-1 to TRBJ1-3; TRBD1 matches at 8 bases. The CDR3 has 18 residues. Per germline, CDR1 SGHRS and CDR2 YFSETQ. Trimming cost V 0 bases and J 3 bases; bases outside gene matches: 11. CDR3 in DNA: TGCGCCAGCAGCTTGGCCGGGACCGGCAGGGGGCTTGGAAACACCATATATTTT. Translated, it gives CASSLAGTGRGLGNTIYF.

The rearrangement uses TRBV6-1 and TRBJ1-1; TRBD1 agrees at 7 bases. Losses at the gene ends were 4 bases for V and 10 bases for J; bases not matched to a gene: 3. The CDR3 runs to 11 residues. Germline V CDR1 and CDR2: MNHNS, SASEGT. The CDR3 DNA follows: TGTGCCAGCAGTGTGACAGGGTTAGCTTTCTTT. As protein: CASSVTGLAFF.

This chain connects TRBV15 to TRBJ2-1, with D possibly being TRBD2 (5 bases). The CDR3 runs to 19 residues. V was pared by 0 bases and J by 1 base, with 19 bases between. CDR1 and CDR2 (germline): LNHNV, YYDKDF (reference sequence). The DNA of the CDR3 is TGTGCCACCAGCAGAGATTACGGGTCGGGTCCGGGGTCCTACAATGAGCAGTTCTTC. Protein: CATSRDYGSGPGSYNEQFF.

The rearrangement joins TRBV5-1 to TRBJ2-5, with 11 bases matching TRBD2. The CDR3 spans 14 residues. Germline V gene data show CDR1 as SGHRS and CDR2 as YFSETQ. J was trimmed by 3 bases and V by 3 bases; bases with no gene match: 1. The CDR3 protein is CASSSLAGEETQYF. The DNA for the CDR3 is TGCGCCAGCAGCTCACTAGCGGGGGAAGAGACCCAGTACTTC.

This clone was seen a single time. The rearrangement uses TRBV29-1 and TRBJ1-2, with 8 bases that match TRBD1. J was trimmed by 0 bases and V by 5 bases; bases with no gene match: 5. The CDR3 length is 14 residues. Germline loops: CDR1 SQVTM, CDR2 ANQGSEA. CDR3 sequence: CSVLTGESNYGYTF. As DNA, the CDR3 is TGCAGCGTTTTGACAGGGGAATCTAACTATGGCTACACCTTC.

The chain combines TRBV5-4 with TRBJ2-7; 11 nucleotides agree with TRBD2. Trimming at V came to 4 bases and at J to 0 bases, leaving 12 bases not matched to a gene. CDR1 and CDR2 from the germline V gene are SGHNT and YYREEE (reference sequence). The CDR3 is 18 amino acids. This CDR3 reads CASSRFGTSGRSSYEQYF. The CDR3, as DNA: TGTGCCAGCAGCCGATTCGGGACTAGCGGACGTAGCTCCTACGAGCAGTACTTC.

The chain carries TRBV9 and TRBJ1-4, with 8 bases matching TRBD1. Trimming at V came to 7 bases and at J to 7 bases, leaving 6 bases not matched to a gene. The germline CDR1 and CDR2 sequences are SGDLS and YYNGEE. The CDR3 extends over 13 amino acids. CDR3 amino acids: CASSGGSREKLFF. For the CDR3, the DNA is TGTGCCAGCTCAGGGGGCAGCCGTGAAAAACTGTTTTTT.

The V and J genes are TRBV5-8 and TRBJ2-7, with D possibly being TRBD2 (6 bases). This CDR3 is built from 16 residues. Germline V gene sequence: CDR1 SGHTS, CDR2 YDEGEE. The V gene lost 4 bases and the J gene lost 2 bases, with 19 bases spanning the gap. The CDR3 loop is CASSPRGKGIAYEQYF. For the CDR3, the DNA is TGTGCCAGCAGCCCCCGGGGGAAGGGGATAGCCTACGAGCAGTACTTC.

The chain links TRBV7-9 to TRBJ1-1; D call uncertain. V lost 1 base to trimming and J lost 4 bases, with 7 bases between them. This CDR3 comprises 13 residues. Germline CDR1 reads SEHNR; CDR2 reads FQNEAQ (reference sequence). This CDR3 is CASSLEGPTEAFF. The DNA for the CDR3 is TGTGCCAGCAGCTTAGAAGGGCCCACTGAAGCTTTCTTT.

The J gene is TRBJ1-1, the V gene TRBV9; D not certain. CDR1 and CDR2 (germline): SGDLS, YYNGEE. V gave up 0 bases and J gave up 1 base, with 13 bases separating them. This CDR3 contains 16 residues. The CDR3 DNA follows: TGTGCCAGCAGCGTAGACCTCGGAGGAGGGAACACTGAAGCTTTCTTT. This encodes CASSVDLGGGNTEAFF.

This clone is a singleton in its sample. J is TRBJ1-1 and V is TRBV10-3, with no clear D. The CDR3 is 13 residues long. V lost 4 bases, J lost 1 base, and 7 bases lay in between. Germline V lookup: CDR1 ENHRY, CDR2 SYGVKD. The CDR3 is CAISGAQNTEAFF. CDR3 DNA: TGTGCCATCAGTGGTGCACAGAACACTGAAGCTTTCTTT.

The chain links TRBV4-3 to TRBJ1-2; 9 nucleotides align to TRBD1. The V and J ends lost 4 bases and 4 bases, in that order; junction bases with no gene match: 7. The CDR3 loop spans 15 amino acids. Germline CDR1 and CDR2: LGHNA and YSLEER. CDR3 coding DNA: TGCGCCAGCAGCCCGGGGACAGGGTCGGCCTATGGCTACACCTTC. Translating it yields CASSPGTGSAYGYTF.

The V and J genes are TRBV13 and TRBJ2-6, with D tentatively TRBD2 (6 bases). The CDR3 spans 19 residues. Germline V CDR1 and CDR2: PRHDT, FYEKMQ (reference sequence). The V gene lost 4 bases and the J gene lost 3 bases, with 22 bases spanning the gap. The CDR3 coding sequence is TGTGCCAGCAGCTCGGGACTGGATAAATACGGGGATGGGGCCAACGTCCTGACTTTC. As protein: CASSSGLDKYGDGANVLTF.

The genes are TRBV19 and TRBJ1-5; weak D call: TRBD1 (5 bases). Trimming left V 9 bases short and J 6 bases short, with 21 bases between. CDR3 size: 15 residues. Germline V gives CDR1 LNHDA, CDR2 SQIVND (reference sequence). Here the CDR3 reads CASRGLTPGGQPQHF. DNA for the CDR3: TGTGCCAGCAGAGGGCTAACCCCCGGGGGTCAGCCCCAGCATTTT.

In this sample, this clone turned up a few times. This chain links TRBV4-1 with TRBJ2-4; 7 nucleotides line up with TRBD1. Unmatched junction bases numbered 6, after V lost 3 bases and J lost 1 base. The germline CDR1 and CDR2 sequences are MGHRA and YSYEKL. The CDR3 consists of 16 residues. The DNA of the CDR3 is TGCGCCAGCAGCCATGTAGGGGGCGCGGCCAAAAACATTCAGTACTTC. This sequence encodes CASSHVGGAAKNIQYF.

This clone has only a few counts. The chain uses TRBV7-2 and TRBJ2-5; 9 nucleotides line up with TRBD1. Trimming cost V 5 bases and J 5 bases; bases outside gene matches: 3. From germline, CDR1 is SGHTA and CDR2 FQGNSA. The CDR3 contains 13 residues. The CDR3 region is CASSRDRVETQYF. CDR3 nucleotides: TGTGCCAGCAGCCGGGACAGGGTGGAGACCCAGTACTTC.

V and J are TRBV19 and TRBJ2-7; the D gene could be TRBD1 or TRBD2 (5 bases each). The V gene lost 2 bases and the J gene lost 6 bases, with 8 bases spanning the gap. This CDR3 is 12 amino acids long. Germline CDR1 reads LNHDA; CDR2 reads SQIVND (reference sequence). In nucleotides, the CDR3 is TGTGCCAGTAGTATATCAGGGAGCGAGCAGTACTTC. This codes for CASSISGSEQYF.

The chain carries TRBV9 and TRBJ1-2; D is ambiguous. Trimming took 4 bases from V and 7 from J, leaving 17 bases between them. This CDR3 spans 14 amino acids. Germline lookup yields CDR1 SGDLS and CDR2 YYNGEE. CDR3 bases: TGTGCCAGCAGCCTCGATTGGGTCTCTGGTGGCTACACCTTC. This codes for CASSLDWVSGGYTF.

The chain carries TRBV5-1 and TRBJ2-7, with TRBD2 identical over 11 bases. V gave up 1 base and J gave up 3 bases; unmatched junction bases: 9. The CDR3 totals 17 residues. CDR1 is SGHRS, CDR2 YFSETQ, per germline. This CDR3 is CASSLLTSGSRRYEQYF. The CDR3, as DNA: TGCGCCAGCAGCTTGTTAACTAGCGGGAGTCGTCGCTACGAGCAGTACTTC.

The chain uses TRBV4-3 and TRBJ2-1; 7 bases agree with TRBD1. Per germline, CDR1 LGHNA and CDR2 YSLEER. The V gene end was trimmed by 0 bases and the J gene end by 4 bases; junction bases not matched to a gene: 3. This CDR3 spans 15 amino acids. The CDR3 nucleotides read TGCGCCAGCAGCCAAGAAGGGGGCCCATACAATGAGCAGTTCTTC. Translating gives CASSQEGGPYNEQFF.

The rearrangement uses TRBV2 and TRBJ2-5; 11 bases match TRBD1. Trimming removed 6 bases from V and 4 bases from J; junction bases left unmatched: 4. The CDR3 totals 14 residues. CDR1 and CDR2 from the germline V gene are SNHLY and FYNNEI. For the CDR3, the DNA is TGTGCCAGCAGGACCGGGACAGGGGGAGAGACCCAGTACTTC. Protein: CASRTGTGGETQYF.

The chain uses TRBV4-2 and TRBJ2-2; D not resolved. The germline V gene encodes CDR1 LGHNA and CDR2 YNFKEQ. The V end lost 0 bases, the J end lost 4 bases, and 9 bases lay between the germline ends. The CDR3 is made up of 15 amino acids. The CDR3 loop is CASSQDPISTGELFF. For the CDR3, the DNA is TGTGCCAGCAGCCAAGATCCCATTTCCACCGGGGAGCTGTTTTTT.

V is TRBV28 and J is TRBJ2-3; 7 bases are shared with TRBD2. The V segment lost 2 bases and the J segment 1 base; nucleotides outside the gene matches: 9. CDR3 size: 17 residues. CDR1 MDHEN and CDR2 SYDVKM come from the germline V gene. As DNA, the CDR3 is TGTGCCAGCAGTTTAGTGTTGGCAGGGAGGGGCACAGATACGCAGTATTTT. Residues: CASSLVLAGRGTDTQYF.

The V gene is TRBV7-2, the J gene TRBJ2-2, with TRBD2 identical over 7 bases. Per germline, CDR1 SGHTA and CDR2 FQGNSA. With V trimmed by 6 bases and J by 6 bases, 7 bases remained unmatched. This CDR3 contains 14 residues. Here the CDR3 reads CASRWTSAAGELFF. CDR3 bases: TGTGCCAGCAGGTGGACTAGTGCCGCCGGGGAGCTGTTTTTT.